One T cell receptor beta chain is described in this entry. V shed 2 bases and J 12 bases; nucleotides not matched to a gene: 3. This CDR3 has 11 amino acids. Germline V lookup: CDR1 MDHEN, CDR2 SYDVKM. Sequencing used immunoSEQ multiplex PCR; TCRdb keeps in-frame clones, though not all of them. The table records about 330,000 clones, 80% to 95% of them present only once. This sample is part of a study of blood T cell repertoires in COVID-19. Participants were aged about 18 to 100 years from roughly 25 US areas. Sequenced sample: PBMCs or T cells enriched from blood (not recorded which). The clonotype comes from a woman in her twenties or thirties who had recovered from COVID-19. The chain combines TRBV28 with TRBJ1-1; 7 bases are a match to TRBD1. The DNA for the CDR3 is TGTGCCAGCAGTTTAAGCAGGGGGACTTTCTTT. Translation: CASSLSRGTFF.